A selection of T cell receptor beta chains follows, all from one sample in a study of beta chain features in type 1 diabetes. Libraries were prepared by immunoSEQ multiplex PCR; TCRdb keeps only in-frame clonotypes and omits some of them. In the table there are 240,000 or so clones, 25% to 30% of which are singletons. Material for sequencing was central memory CD4+ T cells from blood. Receptors were obtained from a man aged 30 to 45 in good health. Each CDR3 is given with its conserved first and last residue. D genes are given only for firm matches. Only some rows state a clone size, as once, few, many or a class for expanded clones.

j_gene,v_gene,d_gene,abundance,CDR3aa,CDR3nt
TRBJ2-7,TRBV7-6,-,many,CASSRLESYEQYF,TGTGCCAGCAGCAGACTTGAGAGCTACGAGCAGTACTTC
TRBJ2-1,TRBV30,-,few,CAWESASYNEQFF,TGTGCCTGGGAGAGCGCTTCCTACAATGAGCAGTTCTTC
TRBJ2-7,TRBV5-4,-,-,CASSLGSGLHSYEQYF,TGTGCCAGCAGCTTGGGGTCGGGACTTCATTCCTACGAGCAGTACTTC
TRBJ2-3,TRBV5-4,TRBD2,-,CASSLSGGVSMLQYF,TGTGCCAGCAGCTTGAGCGGGGGCGTATCTATGCTGCAGTATTTT
TRBJ2-5,TRBV2,-,-,CASTLGGGRQETQYF,TGTGCCAGCACCCTTGGGGGGGGGCGACAAGAGACCCAGTACTTC
TRBJ2-7,TRBV10-3,-,few,CATWTVSSYEQYF,TGTGCCACCTGGACGGTGAGCTCCTACGAGCAGTACTTC
TRBJ2-1,TRBV18,-,few,CASSPPRRLSYNEQFF,TGTGCCAGCTCACCACCTCGGCGTCTATCCTACAATGAGCAGTTCTTC
TRBJ1-1,TRBV9,-,few,CASSVNPSDSMNTEAFF,TGTGCCAGCAGCGTAAACCCCAGCGACAGCATGAACACTGAAGCTTTCTTT
TRBJ2-1,TRBV7-2,-,-,CASSLAPGEHEQFF,TGTGCCAGCAGCTTAGCGCCGGGGGAACACGAGCAGTTCTTC
TRBJ2-5,TRBV11-2,-,few,CASSLGNQETQYF,TGTGCCAGCAGCTTAGGGAACCAAGAGACCCAGTACTTC
TRBJ2-1,TRBV10-3,-,-,CAISEYMGAGEQFF,TGTGCCATCAGTGAGTACATGGGAGCTGGAGAGCAGTTCTTC
TRBJ2-7,TRBV30,TRBD1,few,CAWSDRGRSYEQYF,TGTGCCTGGAGTGACAGGGGGCGCTCCTACGAGCAGTACTTC
TRBJ2-7,TRBV9,-,few,CASSVGDSLRTNEQYF,TGTGCCAGCAGCGTAGGTGACTCCCTAAGGACTAACGAGCAGTACTTC
TRBJ2-1,TRBV6-6,-,few,CASSYMREQFF,TGTGCCAGCAGTTACATGCGGGAGCAGTTCTTC
TRBJ2-7,TRBV6-6,TRBD1,-,CASSSRDRSKEQYF,TGTGCCAGCAGTAGCCGGGACAGATCTAAGGAGCAGTACTTC
TRBJ2-1,TRBV4-1,-,few,CASSQNRKVLF,TGCGCCAGCAGCCAGAATCGAAAAGTACTCTTC
TRBJ2-7,TRBV28,-,many,CASSFSGSSVTYEQYF,TGTGCCAGCAGTTTTAGTGGCTCTAGCGTTACCTACGAGCAGTACTTC
TRBJ1-2,TRBV5-1,-,once,CASSLSSVNYGYTF,TGCGCCAGCAGCTTATCATCCGTTAACTATGGCTACACCTTC
TRBJ2-3,TRBV11-2,-,-,CASSLGKQGDTQYF,TGTGCCAGCAGCTTAGGCAAGCAGGGAGATACGCAGTATTTT
TRBJ2-3,TRBV10-3,TRBD2,few,CAIRATSGGRTDTQYF,TGTGCCATCAGGGCGACTAGCGGGGGGCGCACAGATACGCAGTATTTT
TRBJ2-1,TRBV9,-,-,CASSEQDRTFSLYNEQFF,TGTGCCAGCAGCGAACAGGACAGAACCTTCAGCCTCTACAATGAGCAGTTCTTC
TRBJ2-7,TRBV27,-,-,CASDLERVARVPKYF,TGTGCCAGCGATCTCGAGAGGGTGGCCCGGGTTCCGAAGTACTTC
TRBJ1-1,TRBV29-1,-,-,CSVDSLSNTEAFF,TGCAGCGTTGACAGCTTATCAAACACTGAAGCTTTCTTT
TRBJ1-2,TRBV6-5,-,once,CASSTGQLYGYTF,TGTGCCAGCAGTACCGGACAGCTCTATGGCTACACCTTC
TRBJ2-6,TRBV7-2,-,-,CASSRYPLSANVLTF,TGTGCCAGCAGCCGCTACCCCCTATCGGCCAACGTCCTGACTTTC
TRBJ2-1,TRBV7-2,-,-,CASSWTSYNEQFF,TGTGCCAGCAGCTGGACTTCTTACAATGAGCAGTTCTTC
TRBJ1-5,TRBV30,TRBD1,-,CAWSSGGGNQPQHF,TGTGCCTGGAGTTCAGGGGGGGGCAATCAGCCCCAGCATTTT
TRBJ2-5,TRBV10-3,-,-,CAISEPGETQYF,TGTGCCATCAGTGAACCTGGAGAGACCCAGTACTTC
TRBJ1-4,TRBV5-6,TRBD1,-,CASSLRQGGNEKLFF,TGTGCCAGCAGCCTCCGACAGGGTGGGAATGAAAAACTGTTTTTT
TRBJ2-3,TRBV10-3,TRBD2,-,CAISLLAGGRTDTQYF,TGTGCCATCAGCCTACTAGCGGGGGGGCGTACAGATACGCAGTATTTT
TRBJ1-1,TRBV29-1,-,-,CSASLGNTEAFF,TGCAGCGCGAGTCTAGGGAACACTGAAGCTTTCTTT
TRBJ2-3,TRBV28,-,many,CASAFTGGSADTQYF,TGTGCCAGCGCATTCACCGGGGGTTCCGCAGATACGCAGTATTTT
TRBJ2-2,TRBV7-9,TRBD1,few,CASSSQGAGGELFF,TGTGCCAGCAGCTCTCAGGGGGCAGGCGGGGAGCTGTTTTTT
TRBJ2-7,TRBV15,-,-,CATSRGPNEQYF,TGTGCCACCAGCAGAGGACCGAACGAGCAGTACTTC
TRBJ2-1,TRBV7-7,-,many,CASSLGPGAYNEQFF,TGTGCCAGCAGCTTAGGGCCAGGGGCTTACAATGAGCAGTTCTTC
TRBJ1-1,TRBV29-1,-,few,CSGQREGNSGEAFF,TGCAGCGGACAGAGGGAAGGGAACAGCGGTGAAGCTTTCTTT
TRBJ1-1,TRBV14,-,-,CASSLSVNTEAFF,TGTGCCAGCAGCCTATCTGTGAACACTGAAGCTTTCTTT
TRBJ2-1,TRBV6-5,TRBD1,few,CASSYLRTGLNNEQFF,TGTGCCAGCAGTTATCTGAGGACAGGGCTCAACAATGAGCAGTTCTTC
TRBJ1-5,TRBV2,TRBD1,many,CASSAQGDQPQHF,TGTGCCAGCAGTGCACAGGGGGATCAGCCCCAGCATTTT
TRBJ2-4,TRBV6-6,TRBD2,-,CASSSSGLAENIQYF,TGTGCCAGCAGCTCATCGGGACTAGCAGAAAACATTCAGTACTTC
TRBJ2-5,TRBV7-9,TRBD2,few,CASSVTSTAGGGETQYF,TGTGCCAGCAGCGTGACCTCGACAGCGGGAGGTGGAGAGACCCAGTACTTC
TRBJ2-5,TRBV28,TRBD2,-,CASSSLREGRETQYF,TGTGCCAGCAGTTCCCTCCGGGAGGGCCGTGAGACCCAGTACTTC
TRBJ1-6,TRBV5-1,-,few,CASSLQGGSPLHF,TGCGCCAGCAGCTTACAGGGAGGGTCACCCCTCCACTTT
TRBJ2-3,TRBV5-1,-,few,CASSLGVPGGADTQYF,TGCGCCAGCAGCTTGGGTGTGCCAGGAGGGGCAGATACGCAGTATTTT
TRBJ2-5,TRBV30,-,few,CAWSKDGWYQETQYF,TGTGCCTGGAGTAAGGACGGATGGTACCAAGAGACCCAGTACTTC
TRBJ2-1,TRBV7-9,-,-,CASSLRVRGMSYNEQFF,TGTGCCAGCAGCCTCAGAGTCAGGGGTATGAGCTACAATGAGCAGTTCTTC
TRBJ1-1,TRBV15,-,-,CATSRAADNTEAFF,TGTGCCACCAGCAGAGCGGCAGACAACACTGAAGCTTTCTTT
TRBJ1-2,TRBV30,-,few,CAWSPPGYGYTF,TGTGCCTGGAGTCCTCCAGGGTATGGCTACACCTTC
TRBJ2-3,TRBV27,-,-,CASSLGVLTRTQYF,TGTGCCAGCAGTTTGGGGGTCCTGACTCGTACGCAGTATTTT
TRBJ2-3,TRBV28,-,-,CASSLTGVGEDTQYF,TGTGCCAGCAGTTTAACGGGAGTTGGTGAAGATACGCAGTATTTT
TRBJ2-7,TRBV28,TRBD2,-,CASRPSKAGGYEQYF,TGTGCCAGCAGACCCAGTAAAGCGGGAGGGTACGAGCAGTACTTC
TRBJ2-3,TRBV7-2,-,-,CASSPQGRDTQYF,TGTGCCAGCAGCCCTCAGGGGCGGGATACGCAGTATTTT
TRBJ2-5,TRBV19,-,many,CASSYGRTETQYF,TGTGCCAGTTCCTACGGCAGGACAGAGACCCAGTACTTC
TRBJ2-4,TRBV29-1,-,few,CSVEVEGHTNIQYF,TGCAGCGTTGAAGTAGAAGGACACACAAACATTCAGTACTTC